Sequencing of this T cell receptor (beta chain) was carried out in a study of low-dose radiotherapy and immunotherapy resistance in tumors. Time point in this sample: before trial treatment. Eligible patients bore advanced solid tumors devoid of tumor-infiltrating lymphocytes. This clonotype was recorded at least ten times. TRAV and TRBV primers primed cDNA for both TCRalpha and TCRbeta. It was with a constant-region primer and a V-primer adapter that TCRs were amplified over about 19 PCR cycles. TCRdb redid the calling of the reads with MiXCR, one entry per CDR3 protein. Among tens of thousands of distinct CDR3 sequences listed, roughly a tenth were seen once. The sample in question was PBMCs, obtained before treatment. The receptor was isolated from a male donor with prostate cancer.

In DNA, the CDR3 is TGTGCCAGCAGTTCGGGACTGGGAACAAGTGAAGCTTTCTTT. It is translated as CASSSGLGTSEAFF. This chain links TRBV6-5 with TRBJ1-1; D perhaps matches TRBD1 (5 bases). V lost 4 bases and J 7 bases, leaving 16 bases between the germline ends. The germline V gene has CDR1 MNHEY and CDR2 SVGAGI. This CDR3 has 14 amino acids.